This record looks at one T cell receptor beta chain sequence and its context. Within the sample, other DNA sequences also encode this same CDR3. As to treatment: some 20 received Ad26.COV2.S at low or high dose, single or two shots; 5 received placebo; per-sample allocation not given. Sampling was performed 63 days after the first vaccine or placebo injection. CDR1 SGHAT and CDR2 FQNNGV come from the germline V gene. Trimming took 1 base from V and 3 from J, leaving 4 bases between them. The CDR3 contains 13 residues. Sequencing was performed with immunoSEQ multiplex PCR; in TCRdb, only in-frame clones are kept and a portion is missing. Here the sample spans roughly 410,000 clones, 83% being singletons. The data originate from a study of Ad26.COV2.S vaccination and SARS-CoV-2 variants. Study context: This donor came from the COV1001 trial of Ad26.COV2.S. Recipients of Ad26.COV2.S got it intramuscularly, once or twice 56 days apart.

The clonotype was recovered from a person between 18 and 65 years old who received the Ad26.COV2.S COVID-19 vaccine or a placebo. The sequences come from peripheral blood, collected in a trial of Ad26.COV2.S vaccine versus placebo. The chain links TRBV11-2 to TRBJ1-5, with unresolved D. The CDR3, as DNA: TGTGCCAGCAGCTTAGGCTCCAATCAGCCCCAGCATTTT. This codes for CASSLGSNQPQHF.